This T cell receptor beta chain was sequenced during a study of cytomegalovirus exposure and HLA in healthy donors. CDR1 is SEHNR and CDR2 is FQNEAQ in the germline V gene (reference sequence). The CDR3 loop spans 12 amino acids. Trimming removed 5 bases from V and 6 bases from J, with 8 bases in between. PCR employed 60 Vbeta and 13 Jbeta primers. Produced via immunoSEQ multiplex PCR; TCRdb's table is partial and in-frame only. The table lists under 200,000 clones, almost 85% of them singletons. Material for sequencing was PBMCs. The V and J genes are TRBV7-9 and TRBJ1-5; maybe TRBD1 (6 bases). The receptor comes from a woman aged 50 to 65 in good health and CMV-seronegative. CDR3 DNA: TGTGCCAGCAGCAAAGGGGGTCAGCCCCAGCATTTT. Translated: CASSKGGQPQHF.